One TCR beta chain is described in this entry. Its antigen is undetermined. Trimming cost V 8 bases and J 2 bases, with 11 bases left between them. Germline-derived CDR1 and CDR2 are SNHLY and FYNNEI. The length of the CDR3 is 13 residues. The data are from a study of T cell responses to AZD1222 COVID-19 vaccine. The study pooled second doses at about 4 or about 12 weeks. The method was immunoSEQ multiplex PCR; TCRdb's version includes in-frame clones alone and lacks a portion of them. The sample includes under 150,000 clones, around 88% of them seen just once. Study-wide findings and caveats: Distributed over spike, vaccine-associated CD4 TCRs predominated at 160-218 and 743-854.

The specimen was peripheral blood, collected 28 days after the second AZD1222 dose. The TCR originated in an adult who received the AZD1222 COVID-19 vaccine. The chain is built from TRBV2 and TRBJ2-3; D unclear. The CDR3 loop is CASSGTITDTQYF. CDR3 in DNA: TGTGCCAGCTCAGGAACCATCACAGATACGCAGTATTTT.